These T cell receptor beta chains were read from a single sample in a study of cytomegalovirus exposure and HLA in healthy donors. Clones were sequenced by immunoSEQ multiplex PCR, and TCRdb holds only the in-frame ones, with some missing. Here the sample spans over 200,000 clones, roughly 91% being singletons. The sequenced sample was PBMCs. The receptors here all came from a woman aged 18-29 years in good health and CMV-seropositive. Each CDR3 is given with its conserved first and last residue. The order of the fields is V gene, J gene, clone size, D gene, CDR3 protein, CDR3 DNA. D genes are given only for firm matches. For some rows the clone size is stated as once, few or many, or as a class when expanded; others skip it.

v_gene: TRBV5-1
j_gene: TRBJ1-2
abundance: -
d_gene: -
CDR3aa: CASSSQGTYGYTF
CDR3nt: TGCGCCAGCAGCTCTCAGGGTACCTATGGCTACACCTTC

v_gene: TRBV29-1
j_gene: TRBJ1-3
abundance: -
d_gene: -
CDR3aa: CSVGLQGPYSGNTIYF
CDR3nt: TGCAGCGTTGGACTACAAGGGCCATACTCTGGAAACACCATATATTTT

v_gene: TRBV5-6
j_gene: TRBJ1-5
abundance: -
d_gene: TRBD1
CDR3aa: CASSTGTGGNQPQHF
CDR3nt: TGTGCCAGCTCAACCGGGACAGGGGGCAATCAGCCCCAGCATTTT

v_gene: TRBV28
j_gene: TRBJ2-7
abundance: -
d_gene: -
CDR3aa: CASSLLGREQYF
CDR3nt: TGTGCCAGCAGTTTATTAGGGAGGGAGCAGTACTTC

v_gene: TRBV29-1
j_gene: TRBJ1-1
abundance: few
d_gene: TRBD1
CDR3aa: CSVSTGVNTEAFF
CDR3nt: TGCAGCGTTTCTACAGGGGTGAACACTGAAGCTTTCTTT

v_gene: TRBV5-1
j_gene: TRBJ2-1
abundance: -
d_gene: -
CDR3aa: CASSFRRAGYNEQFF
CDR3nt: TGCGCCAGCAGCTTCCGGAGGGCCGGCTACAATGAGCAGTTCTTC

v_gene: TRBV28
j_gene: TRBJ1-1
abundance: -
d_gene: -
CDR3aa: CASSLRRAGLARAFF
CDR3nt: TGTGCCAGCAGTTTAAGGAGGGCAGGGTTAGCCCGAGCTTTCTTT

v_gene: TRBV5-1
j_gene: TRBJ1-4
abundance: -
d_gene: TRBD1
CDR3aa: CASSRTGENEKLFF
CDR3nt: TGCGCCAGCAGCCGGACAGGAGAGAATGAAAAACTGTTTTTT

v_gene: TRBV15
j_gene: TRBJ1-2
abundance: -
d_gene: -
CDR3aa: CATSRPEEGGIYGYTF
CDR3nt: TGTGCCACCAGCAGACCTGAGGAGGGTGGGATCTATGGCTACACCTTC

v_gene: TRBV19
j_gene: TRBJ1-2
abundance: -
d_gene: TRBD1
CDR3aa: CASSIGGTGPTPYGYTF
CDR3nt: TGTGCCAGTAGTATAGGAGGGACAGGGCCGACACCGTATGGCTACACCTTC

v_gene: TRBV2
j_gene: TRBJ1-2
abundance: -
d_gene: TRBD1
CDR3aa: CASSERGQGIERNYGYTF
CDR3nt: TGTGCCAGCAGTGAAAGAGGACAGGGTATAGAAAGGAACTATGGCTACACCTTC

v_gene: TRBV4-1
j_gene: TRBJ1-2
abundance: -
d_gene: -
CDR3aa: CASSQPTETYGYTF
CDR3nt: TGCGCCAGCAGCCAACCTACAGAGACCTATGGCTACACCTTC

v_gene: TRBV7-8
j_gene: TRBJ2-3
abundance: -
d_gene: TRBD2
CDR3aa: CASGTSGFTDTQYF
CDR3nt: TGTGCCAGCGGCACTAGCGGATTCACAGATACGCAGTATTTT

v_gene: TRBV28
j_gene: TRBJ2-1
abundance: once
d_gene: TRBD2
CDR3aa: CASILPGLAGGRDEQFF
CDR3nt: TGTGCCAGCATCCTACCGGGACTAGCGGGAGGGCGGGATGAGCAGTTCTTC

v_gene: TRBV6-5
j_gene: TRBJ2-7
abundance: few
d_gene: TRBD1
CDR3aa: CASSYSDRDGEQYF
CDR3nt: TGTGCCAGCAGTTATTCCGACAGGGATGGAGAGCAGTACTTC

v_gene: TRBV30
j_gene: TRBJ1-1
abundance: once
d_gene: -
CDR3aa: CAWRHLGQPNTEAFF
CDR3nt: TGTGCCTGGAGGCACTTGGGGCAACCTAACACTGAAGCTTTCTTT

v_gene: TRBV6-6
j_gene: TRBJ1-2
abundance: -
d_gene: -
CDR3aa: CASSPEPAGWYGYTF
CDR3nt: TGTGCCAGCAGCCCCGAACCAGCAGGTTGGTATGGCTACACCTTC

v_gene: TRBV20-1
j_gene: TRBJ2-1
abundance: -
d_gene: TRBD2
CDR3aa: CSARVAGEQFF
CDR3nt: TGCAGTGCCCGGGTAGCGGGCGAGCAGTTCTTC

v_gene: TRBV27
j_gene: TRBJ2-7
abundance: -
d_gene: -
CDR3aa: CASRSSYEQYF
CDR3nt: TGTGCCAGCAGGAGCTCCTACGAGCAGTACTTC

v_gene: TRBV4-1
j_gene: TRBJ1-5
abundance: -
d_gene: -
CDR3aa: CASTTNPGDYSNQPQHF
CDR3nt: TGCGCCAGCACCACCAACCCGGGAGATTATAGCAATCAGCCCCAGCATTTT

v_gene: TRBV9
j_gene: TRBJ2-1
abundance: -
d_gene: TRBD1
CDR3aa: CASSELTGHSYNEQFF
CDR3nt: TGTGCCAGCAGCGAACTGACAGGGCACTCCTACAATGAGCAGTTCTTC

v_gene: TRBV25-1
j_gene: TRBJ1-1
abundance: -
d_gene: -
CDR3aa: CASSEGVNTEAFF
CDR3nt: TGTGCCAGCAGTGAAGGAGTGAACACTGAAGCTTTCTTT

v_gene: TRBV2
j_gene: TRBJ2-1
abundance: few
d_gene: -
CDR3aa: CASEGVRDEQFF
CDR3nt: TGTGCCAGCGAGGGGGTAAGGGACGAGCAGTTCTTC

v_gene: TRBV10-2
j_gene: TRBJ2-6
abundance: -
d_gene: TRBD1
CDR3aa: CASSRAGQGYAGANVLTF
CDR3nt: TGCGCCAGCAGTAGGGCGGGACAGGGGTATGCTGGGGCCAACGTCCTGACTTTC

v_gene: TRBV10-1
j_gene: TRBJ2-1
abundance: -
d_gene: TRBD2
CDR3aa: CASSESQLAGVNEQFF
CDR3nt: TGCGCCAGCAGTGAGTCGCAGCTAGCGGGAGTAAATGAGCAGTTCTTC

v_gene: TRBV10-3
j_gene: TRBJ1-2
abundance: -
d_gene: TRBD1
CDR3aa: CAISESTGQGYGYTF
CDR3nt: TGTGCCATCAGTGAGTCGACGGGACAGGGGTACGGCTACACCTTC

v_gene: TRBV20-1
j_gene: TRBJ1-1
abundance: -
d_gene: -
CDR3aa: CSATAGAEAFF
CDR3nt: TGCAGTGCTACAGCGGGGGCTGAAGCTTTCTTT

v_gene: TRBV11-2
j_gene: TRBJ1-1
abundance: -
d_gene: TRBD1
CDR3aa: CASSLMRGLTEAFF
CDR3nt: TGTGCCAGCAGCTTAATGAGGGGGCTCACTGAAGCTTTCTTT

v_gene: TRBV7-3
j_gene: TRBJ2-3
abundance: -
d_gene: -
CDR3aa: CASSLDPYPTDTQYF
CDR3nt: TGTGCCAGCAGCTTAGATCCCTACCCCACAGATACGCAGTATTTT

v_gene: TRBV30
j_gene: TRBJ2-7
abundance: -
d_gene: -
CDR3aa: CAWEDSYEQYF
CDR3nt: TGTGCCTGGGAAGACAGCTACGAGCAGTACTTC

v_gene: TRBV19
j_gene: TRBJ2-2
abundance: -
d_gene: TRBD2
CDR3aa: CATASGRSGTGELFF
CDR3nt: TGTGCCACGGCTAGCGGGAGGTCAGGGACCGGGGAGCTGTTTTTT

v_gene: TRBV27
j_gene: TRBJ2-7
abundance: -
d_gene: TRBD2
CDR3aa: CASRGLAANPYEQYF
CDR3nt: TGTGCCAGCCGGGGACTAGCGGCCAACCCCTACGAGCAGTACTTC

v_gene: TRBV5-1
j_gene: TRBJ2-3
abundance: -
d_gene: TRBD2
CDR3aa: CASSESGGGPDTQYF
CDR3nt: TGCGCCAGCAGCGAGAGCGGGGGGGGGCCAGATACGCAGTATTTT

v_gene: TRBV7-9
j_gene: TRBJ2-7
abundance: -
d_gene: -
CDR3aa: CASSQEGRYSYEQYF
CDR3nt: TGTGCCAGCAGCCAGGAAGGGAGATACTCCTACGAGCAGTACTTC

v_gene: TRBV5-1
j_gene: TRBJ1-1
abundance: once
d_gene: -
CDR3aa: CASSLNPGPQGNTEAFF
CDR3nt: TGCGCCAGCAGCTTGAACCCGGGCCCCCAGGGGAACACTGAAGCTTTCTTT

v_gene: TRBV9
j_gene: TRBJ2-3
abundance: -
d_gene: TRBD2
CDR3aa: CASSVGNGREGRDTQYF
CDR3nt: TGTGCCAGCAGCGTAGGGAATGGTCGGGAGGGACGAGATACGCAGTATTTT

v_gene: TRBV28
j_gene: TRBJ1-2
abundance: -
d_gene: TRBD1
CDR3aa: CASSLETGARDYGYTF
CDR3nt: TGTGCCAGCAGTTTAGAAACAGGGGCCCGGGACTATGGCTACACCTTC

v_gene: TRBV19
j_gene: TRBJ2-7
abundance: -
d_gene: TRBD2
CDR3aa: CASHKTSGSPYEQYF
CDR3nt: TGTGCCAGTCATAAGACTAGCGGGAGTCCCTACGAGCAGTACTTC

v_gene: TRBV28
j_gene: TRBJ2-7
abundance: -
d_gene: TRBD2
CDR3aa: CASSVLAGAYEQYF
CDR3nt: TGTGCCAGCAGTGTACTAGCGGGAGCCTACGAGCAGTACTTC

v_gene: TRBV18
j_gene: TRBJ1-5
abundance: -
d_gene: TRBD1
CDR3aa: CASSPSTGGTYQPQHF
CDR3nt: TGTGCCAGCTCACCATCGACAGGGGGTACCTATCAGCCCCAGCATTTT

v_gene: TRBV11-3
j_gene: TRBJ2-3
abundance: -
d_gene: TRBD2
CDR3aa: CASSLGAGGPTDTQYF
CDR3nt: TGTGCCAGCAGCTTAGGGGCGGGAGGGCCCACAGATACGCAGTATTTT

v_gene: TRBV4-1
j_gene: TRBJ2-7
abundance: -
d_gene: -
CDR3aa: CASSQEPSVRRYEQYF
CDR3nt: TGCGCCAGCAGCCAAGAACCATCGGTTCGGAGGTACGAGCAGTACTTC

v_gene: TRBV27
j_gene: TRBJ2-7
abundance: -
d_gene: -
CDR3aa: CASSLFGGDGYEQYF
CDR3nt: TGTGCCAGCAGTTTGTTCGGAGGGGATGGCTACGAGCAGTACTTC

v_gene: TRBV5-1
j_gene: TRBJ2-7
abundance: -
d_gene: -
CDR3aa: CASSLEANPYEQYF
CDR3nt: TGCGCCAGCAGCTTAGAAGCTAATCCCTACGAGCAGTACTTC

v_gene: TRBV9
j_gene: TRBJ2-5
abundance: -
d_gene: TRBD2
CDR3aa: CASSVNLAGVAETQYF
CDR3nt: TGTGCCAGCAGCGTAAATCTAGCGGGAGTGGCAGAGACCCAGTACTTC

v_gene: TRBV28
j_gene: TRBJ2-7
abundance: -
d_gene: -
CDR3aa: CASSRPGTGSYEQYF
CDR3nt: TGTGCCAGCAGTCGTCCGGGAACAGGGAGCTACGAGCAGTACTTC

v_gene: TRBV28
j_gene: TRBJ2-1
abundance: once
d_gene: -
CDR3aa: CASSSPFIAEGPHYNEQFF
CDR3nt: TGTGCCAGCAGTTCACCCTTTATAGCGGAGGGACCCCACTACAATGAGCAGTTCTTC

v_gene: TRBV27
j_gene: TRBJ2-1
abundance: -
d_gene: -
CDR3aa: CASSLYSGSSYNEQFF
CDR3nt: TGTGCCAGCAGTTTATACAGCGGAAGCTCCTACAATGAGCAGTTCTTC

v_gene: TRBV19
j_gene: TRBJ1-1
abundance: few
d_gene: TRBD1
CDR3aa: CASRTGGTEAFF
CDR3nt: TGTGCCAGTAGGACAGGGGGCACTGAAGCTTTCTTT

v_gene: TRBV30
j_gene: TRBJ2-7
abundance: -
d_gene: TRBD2
CDR3aa: CAWSRAGNRNEQYF
CDR3nt: TGTGCCTGGAGTCGAGCGGGAAATAGGAACGAGCAGTACTTC

v_gene: TRBV19
j_gene: TRBJ2-7
abundance: -
d_gene: -
CDR3aa: CASSFGVGEQYF
CDR3nt: TGTGCCAGTAGTTTCGGGGTTGGCGAGCAGTACTTC